This TCR beta chain was captured by sequencing in a study of persistence of HIV-infected CD4 T cells. Sequencing used immunoSEQ version 4 in survey mode. Genomic DNA was diluted to 10 ng/uL, up to 1 ug per sample. Clones were sequenced by immunoSEQ multiplex PCR, and TCRdb holds only the in-frame ones, with some missing. The repertoire holds almost 20,000 clones, with approximately 78% as singletons. The stimulus was lysate of CMV-infected fibroblasts, roughly 10 ug/mL. CD4+ T cells upregulating both CD40 ligand and CD69 were sorted as responding cells. Suppressive ART was started during chronic HIV-1 infection in these adults. In regard to this clone: Its target is not known.

Trimming removed 7 bases from V and 6 bases from J; junction bases left unmatched: 7. There are 14 residues in the CDR3. The germline V gene encodes CDR1 MNHEY and CDR2 SVGAGI. The chain recombines TRBV6-5 with TRBJ1-5, with 9 bases matching TRBD1. Here the sequenced sample was CD4+ T cells sorted from PBMCs after approximately 19-hour stimulation, taken from a patient who received antiretroviral therapy. This TCR was recovered from an adult man with HIV who was CMV-seropositive. CDR3 protein: CASTGTGSGQPQHF. The CDR3 region has the DNA TGTGCCAGCACCGGGACAGGGTCCGGTCAGCCCCAGCATTTT.